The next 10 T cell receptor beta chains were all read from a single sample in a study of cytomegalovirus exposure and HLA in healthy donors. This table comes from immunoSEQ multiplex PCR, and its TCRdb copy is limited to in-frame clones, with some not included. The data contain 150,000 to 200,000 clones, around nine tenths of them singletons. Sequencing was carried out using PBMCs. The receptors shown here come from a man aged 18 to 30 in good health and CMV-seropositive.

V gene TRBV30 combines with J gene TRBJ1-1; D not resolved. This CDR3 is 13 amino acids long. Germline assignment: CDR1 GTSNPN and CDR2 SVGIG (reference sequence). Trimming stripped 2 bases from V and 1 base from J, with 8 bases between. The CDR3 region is CAWSPGGNTEAFF. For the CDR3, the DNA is TGTGCCTGGAGTCCGGGAGGGAACACTGAAGCTTTCTTT.

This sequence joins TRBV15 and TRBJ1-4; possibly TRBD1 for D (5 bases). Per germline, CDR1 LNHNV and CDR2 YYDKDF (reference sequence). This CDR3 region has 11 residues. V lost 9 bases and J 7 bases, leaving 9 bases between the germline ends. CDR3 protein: CATATGEKLFF. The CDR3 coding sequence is TGTGCCACGGCTACAGGTGAAAAACTGTTTTTT.

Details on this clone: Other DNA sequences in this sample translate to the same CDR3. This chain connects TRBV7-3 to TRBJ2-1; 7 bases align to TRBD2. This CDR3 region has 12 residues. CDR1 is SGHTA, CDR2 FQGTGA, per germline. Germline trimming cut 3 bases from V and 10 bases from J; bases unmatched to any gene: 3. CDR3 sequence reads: CASSLVGGEQFF. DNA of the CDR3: TGTGCCAGCAGCTTGGTGGGAGGGGAGCAGTTCTTC. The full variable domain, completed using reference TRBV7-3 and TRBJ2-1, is GAGVSQTPSNKVTEKGKYVELRCDPISGHTALYWYRQSLGQGPEFLIYFQGTGAADDSGLPNDRFFAVRPEGSVSTLKIQRTERGDSAVYLCASSLVGGEQFFGPGTRLTVL.

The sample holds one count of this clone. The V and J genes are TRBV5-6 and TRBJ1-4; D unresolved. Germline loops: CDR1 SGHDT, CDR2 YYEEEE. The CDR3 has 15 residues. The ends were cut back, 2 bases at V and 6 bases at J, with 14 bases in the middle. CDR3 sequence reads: CASSLDYGVDEKLFF. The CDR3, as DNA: TGTGCCAGCAGCTTAGATTACGGGGTGGATGAAAAACTGTTTTTT.

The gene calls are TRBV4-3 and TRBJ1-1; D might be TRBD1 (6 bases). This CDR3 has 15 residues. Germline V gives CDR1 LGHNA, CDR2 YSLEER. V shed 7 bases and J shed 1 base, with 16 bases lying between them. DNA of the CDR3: TGCGCCAGCACCTTCTCCCGGGGGGCGAACACTGAAGCTTTCTTT. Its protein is CASTFSRGANTEAFF.

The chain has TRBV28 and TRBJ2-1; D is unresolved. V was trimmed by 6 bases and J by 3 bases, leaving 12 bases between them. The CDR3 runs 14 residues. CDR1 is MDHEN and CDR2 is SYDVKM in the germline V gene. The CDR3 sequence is CASSYAVSYNEQFF. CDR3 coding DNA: TGTGCCAGCAGCTATGCGGTAAGCTACAATGAGCAGTTCTTC.

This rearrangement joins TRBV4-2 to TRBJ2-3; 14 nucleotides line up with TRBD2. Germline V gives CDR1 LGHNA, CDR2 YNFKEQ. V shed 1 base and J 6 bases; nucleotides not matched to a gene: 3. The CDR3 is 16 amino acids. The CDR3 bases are TGTGCCAGCAGCCAAGGGACTAGCGGGGGGCGGGATACGCAGTATTTT. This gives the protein CASSQGTSGGRDTQYF.

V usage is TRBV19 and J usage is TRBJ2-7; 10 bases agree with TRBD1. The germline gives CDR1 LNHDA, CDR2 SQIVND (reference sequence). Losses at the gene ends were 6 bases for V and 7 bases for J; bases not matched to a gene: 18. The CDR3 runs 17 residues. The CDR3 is CASSPGTGAPGFNEQYF. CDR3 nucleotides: TGTGCCAGTAGCCCCGGGACAGGGGCCCCTGGATTTAATGAGCAGTACTTC.

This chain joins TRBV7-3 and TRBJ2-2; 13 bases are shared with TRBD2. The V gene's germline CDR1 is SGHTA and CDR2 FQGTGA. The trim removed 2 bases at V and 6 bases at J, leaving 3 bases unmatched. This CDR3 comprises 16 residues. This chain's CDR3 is CASSLGTSGKSGELFF. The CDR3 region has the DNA TGTGCCAGCAGCTTAGGGACTAGCGGGAAATCCGGGGAGCTGTTTTTT.

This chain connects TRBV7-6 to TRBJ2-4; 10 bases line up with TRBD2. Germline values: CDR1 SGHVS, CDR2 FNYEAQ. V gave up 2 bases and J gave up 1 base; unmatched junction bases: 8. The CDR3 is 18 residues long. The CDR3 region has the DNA TGTGCCAGCAGCTTAACACCGGGACTAGCGATGGCCAAAAACATTCAGTACTTC. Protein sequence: CASSLTPGLAMAKNIQYF.